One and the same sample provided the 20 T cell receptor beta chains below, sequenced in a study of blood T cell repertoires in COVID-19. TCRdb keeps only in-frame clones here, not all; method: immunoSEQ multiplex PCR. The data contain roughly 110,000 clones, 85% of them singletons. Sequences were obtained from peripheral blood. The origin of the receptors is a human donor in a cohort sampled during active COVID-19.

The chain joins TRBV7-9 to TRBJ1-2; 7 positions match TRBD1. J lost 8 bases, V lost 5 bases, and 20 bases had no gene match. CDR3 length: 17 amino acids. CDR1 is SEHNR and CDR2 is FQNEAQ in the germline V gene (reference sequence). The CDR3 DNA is TGTGCCAGCAGCCTCACGATAGAGGGGGCGGCATCGGGCGGCTACACCTTC. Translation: CASSLTIEGAASGGYTF.

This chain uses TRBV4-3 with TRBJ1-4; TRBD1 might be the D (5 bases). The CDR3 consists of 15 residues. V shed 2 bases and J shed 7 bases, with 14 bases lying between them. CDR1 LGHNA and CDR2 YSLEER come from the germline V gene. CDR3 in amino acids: CASSQNLGGTEKLFF. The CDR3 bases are TGCGCCAGCAGCCAAAACCTGGGAGGGACTGAAAAACTGTTTTTT.

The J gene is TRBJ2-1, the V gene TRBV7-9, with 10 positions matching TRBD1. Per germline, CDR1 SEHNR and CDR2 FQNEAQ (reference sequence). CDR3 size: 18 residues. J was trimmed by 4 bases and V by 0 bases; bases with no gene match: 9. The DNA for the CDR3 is TGTGCCAGCAGCTTAGCGCCGCATAGGACAGGGGGGTACAATGAGCAGTTCTTC. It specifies CASSLAPHRTGGYNEQFF.

The DNA for the CDR3 is TGTGCCAGCAGTCCCGTACAAGAGACCCAGTACTTC. Translating it yields CASSPVQETQYF. The chain employs TRBV12-3 or TRBV12-4 and TRBJ2-5; D uncertain. With 5 bases removed from V and 2 bases from J, the gap between germline ends came to 6 bases. The CDR3 has 12 residues.

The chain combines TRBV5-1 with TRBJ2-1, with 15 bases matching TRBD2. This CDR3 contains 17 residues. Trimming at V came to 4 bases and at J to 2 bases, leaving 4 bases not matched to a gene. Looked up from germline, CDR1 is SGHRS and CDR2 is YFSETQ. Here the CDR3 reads CASSERTSGGAYNEQFF. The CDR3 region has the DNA TGCGCCAGCAGCGAACGGACTAGCGGGGGGGCCTACAATGAGCAGTTCTTC.

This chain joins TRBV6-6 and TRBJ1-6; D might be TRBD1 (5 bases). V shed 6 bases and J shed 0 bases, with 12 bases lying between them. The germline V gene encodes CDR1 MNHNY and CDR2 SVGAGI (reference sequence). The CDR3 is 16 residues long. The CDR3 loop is CASSPDSYSYNSPLHF. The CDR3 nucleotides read TGTGCCAGCAGCCCCGACAGTTACTCCTATAATTCACCCCTCCACTTT.

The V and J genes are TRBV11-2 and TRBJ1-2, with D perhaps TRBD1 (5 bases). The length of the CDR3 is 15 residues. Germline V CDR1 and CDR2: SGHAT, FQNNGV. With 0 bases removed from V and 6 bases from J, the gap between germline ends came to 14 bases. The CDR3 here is CASSLDPAAGNGYTF. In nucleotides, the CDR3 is TGTGCCAGCAGCTTAGACCCAGCTGCAGGGAATGGCTACACCTTC.

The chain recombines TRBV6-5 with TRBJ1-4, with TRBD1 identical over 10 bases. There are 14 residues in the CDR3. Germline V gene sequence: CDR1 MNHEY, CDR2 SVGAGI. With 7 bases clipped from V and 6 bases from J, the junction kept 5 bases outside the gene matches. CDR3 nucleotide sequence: TGTGCCAGCACCAGGGACAGGGGACATGAAAAACTGTTTTTT. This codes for CASTRDRGHEKLFF.

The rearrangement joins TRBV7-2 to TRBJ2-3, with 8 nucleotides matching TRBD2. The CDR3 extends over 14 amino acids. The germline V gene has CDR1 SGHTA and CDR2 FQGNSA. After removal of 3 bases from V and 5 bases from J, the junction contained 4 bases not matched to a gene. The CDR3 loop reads CASSFGGARDTQYF. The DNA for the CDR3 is TGTGCCAGCAGCTTCGGGGGGGCCCGAGATACGCAGTATTTT.

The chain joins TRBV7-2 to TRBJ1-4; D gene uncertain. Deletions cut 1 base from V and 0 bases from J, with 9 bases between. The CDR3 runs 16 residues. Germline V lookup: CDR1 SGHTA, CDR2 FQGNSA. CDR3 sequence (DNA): TGTGCCAGCAGCTTAGATTACCGCGCAACTAATGAAAAACTGTTTTTT. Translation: CASSLDYRATNEKLFF. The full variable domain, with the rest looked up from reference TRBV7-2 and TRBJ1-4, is GAGVSQSPSNKVTEKGKDVELRCDPISGHTALYWYRQSLGQGLEFLIYFQGNSAPDKSGLPSDRFSAERTGGSVSTLTIQRTQQEDSAVYLCASSLDYRATNEKLFFGSGTQLSVL.

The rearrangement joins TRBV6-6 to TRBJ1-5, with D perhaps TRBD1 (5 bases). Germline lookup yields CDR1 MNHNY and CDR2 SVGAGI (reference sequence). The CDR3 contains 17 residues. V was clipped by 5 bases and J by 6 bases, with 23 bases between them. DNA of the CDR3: TGTGCCAGCAGTCCTAGGGCAGGGCCATACCTTCGTCAGCCCCAGCATTTT. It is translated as CASSPRAGPYLRQPQHF.

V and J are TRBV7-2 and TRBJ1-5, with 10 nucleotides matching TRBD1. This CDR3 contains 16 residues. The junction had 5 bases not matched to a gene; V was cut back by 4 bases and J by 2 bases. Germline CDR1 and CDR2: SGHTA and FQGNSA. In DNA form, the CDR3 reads TGTGCCAGCAGCTCGACAGGGGGCAGGCGCAATCAGCCCCAGCATTTT. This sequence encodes CASSSTGGRRNQPQHF.

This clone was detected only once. In DNA, the CDR3 is TGTGCCGGCAAAAGCGGGCTGACTCCCTTCGACGAGCAGTACTTC. It codes for CAGKSGLTPFDEQYF. This chain uses TRBV6-5 with TRBJ2-7; D is possibly TRBD2 (6 bases). Trimming shortened V by 11 bases and J by 5 bases, and 25 bases separated the two germline ends. The V gene's germline CDR1 is MNHEY and CDR2 SVGAGI. There are 15 residues in the CDR3.

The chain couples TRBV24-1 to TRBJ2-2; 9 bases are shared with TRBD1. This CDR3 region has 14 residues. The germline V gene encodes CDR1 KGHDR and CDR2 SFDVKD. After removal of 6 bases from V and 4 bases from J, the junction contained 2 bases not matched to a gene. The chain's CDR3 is CATSRQGGTGELFF. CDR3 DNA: TGTGCCACCAGTCGACAGGGGGGCACCGGGGAGCTGTTTTTT.

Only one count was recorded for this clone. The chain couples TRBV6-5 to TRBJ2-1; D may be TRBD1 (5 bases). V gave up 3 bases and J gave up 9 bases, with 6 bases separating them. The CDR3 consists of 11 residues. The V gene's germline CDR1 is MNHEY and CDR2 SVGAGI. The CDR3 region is CASSYGAEQFF. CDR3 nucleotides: TGTGCCAGCAGTTATGGGGCTGAGCAGTTCTTC.

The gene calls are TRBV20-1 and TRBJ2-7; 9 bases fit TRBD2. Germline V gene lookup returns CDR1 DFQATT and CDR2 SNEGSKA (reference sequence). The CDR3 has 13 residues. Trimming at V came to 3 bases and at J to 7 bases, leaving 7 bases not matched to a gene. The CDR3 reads CSASPGLAREQYF. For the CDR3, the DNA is TGCAGTGCTAGTCCCGGACTAGCGAGGGAGCAGTACTTC.

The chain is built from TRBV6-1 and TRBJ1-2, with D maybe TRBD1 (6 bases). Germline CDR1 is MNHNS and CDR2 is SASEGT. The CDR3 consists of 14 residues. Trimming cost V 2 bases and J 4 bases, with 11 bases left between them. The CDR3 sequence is CASSETGPLYGYTF. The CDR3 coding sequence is TGTGCCAGCAGTGAAACAGGGCCTCTCTATGGCTACACCTTC.

In nucleotides, the CDR3 is TGTGCCAGCAGTACCGGGGTTTGGCTTGGCTACACCTTC. It encodes CASSTGVWLGYTF. V gene TRBV6-5 combines with J gene TRBJ1-2; D is uncertain. Germline assignment: CDR1 MNHEY and CDR2 SVGAGI. The V end lost 5 bases, the J end lost 7 bases, and 14 bases lay between the germline ends. The CDR3 length is 13 residues.

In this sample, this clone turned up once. The CDR3 DNA sequence: TGTGCCAGCAGTTGGGACAGGCGGGCCCAGTACTTC. Protein sequence: CASSWDRRAQYF. The V call is TRBV6-2 or TRBV6-3, the J call TRBJ2-5, with 8 bases aligning to TRBD1. The CDR3 covers 12 residues. The germline V gene has CDR1 MNHEY and CDR2 SVGEGT. Trimming cost V 4 bases and J 9 bases; bases outside gene matches: 4.

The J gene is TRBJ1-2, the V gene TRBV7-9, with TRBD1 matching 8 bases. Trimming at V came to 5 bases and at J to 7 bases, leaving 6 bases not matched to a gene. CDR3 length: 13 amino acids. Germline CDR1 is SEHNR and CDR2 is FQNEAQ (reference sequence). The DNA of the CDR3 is TGTGCCAGCAGCCCCCAGGGGGCAGGTGGCTACACCTTC. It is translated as CASSPQGAGGYTF.